What follows is one T cell receptor (beta chain) and its context. No antigen is known for it. Sequencing used immunoSEQ multiplex PCR; TCRdb keeps in-frame clones, though not all of them. Of about 1.9 million clones listed, roughly 95% were seen once; the top ten hold 1.5% to 2%. Naive CD8 cells lacked CD45RO and underwent positive selection for CCR7, leaving out terminally differentiated effector memory CD45RA+ cells. The source of the sample is a study of shared clonotypes between healthy human individuals. Study-wide background: A few men and two women, aged 18 to 49, were donors. General study points: Researchers found naive subsets generally carried larger estimated richness than memory subsets. Relative to clonotypes present in all four donors, those not shared had lower generation probabilities. When naive CD4 clonotypes were compared across a few donors, approximately 4.9% were shared.

Trimming stripped 6 bases from V and 1 base from J, with 10 bases between. The CDR3 loop spans 14 amino acids. The germline V gene has CDR1 KGHSH and CDR2 LQKENI. The sequence came from a man aged 18 to 35 in good health. Some clones in this sample may be carry-over from other donors' samples. V and J are TRBV18 and TRBJ1-3; TRBD1 might be the D (5 bases). The sequencing sample was made of naive CD8+ T cells from PBMCs. As DNA, the CDR3 is TGTGCCAGCTCCCCAGACAGATCTGGAAACACCATATATTTT. Amino acids: CASSPDRSGNTIYF. Supplemented by reference TRBV18 and TRBJ1-3, the full variable domain reads NAGVMQNPRHLVRRRGQEARLRCSPMKGHSHVYWYRQLPEEGLKFMVYLQKENIIDESGMPKERFSAEFPKEGPSILRIQQVVRGDSAAYFCASSPDRSGNTIYFGEGSWLTVV.